Listed below are T cell receptor beta chains from one sample, sequenced in a study of vaccination and CD4 T cells after COVID-19. The antigens these receptors bind are not known. Each CDR3 protein gets one entry after TCRdb re-called the PCR reads with MiXCR. The sample consists of 15,000 to 20,000 distinct CDR3 sequences, approximately 47% of them appearing once. The material sequenced was CD4+ T cells from blood, cultured in vitro, taken before SARS-CoV-2 vaccination. The receptors were gathered from a human donor who received a COVID-19 vaccine. Both conserved end residues are part of each CDR3. A D gene is named only where the DNA matches it firmly. Expanded clones are given a class, and other clones once, few, many or no size at all.

>.|TRBD1|TRBJ1-1|TRBV6-5
TGTGCCAGCAGTTACCGCGGGACAGCGTTTATGAACACTGAAGCTTTCTTT
CASSYRGTAFMNTEAFF
>.|TRBD2|TRBJ2-5|TRBV20-1
TGCAGTGCGGGAGGGACTAGAGGGGGGACCCAGTACTTC
CSAGGTRGGTQYF
>.|.|TRBJ1-5|TRBV6-1
TGTGCCAGCAGTGAAGCGGGGACCTTTGATCAGCCCCAGCATTTT
CASSEAGTFDQPQHF
>few|.|TRBJ1-6|TRBV10-1
TGCGCCAGCAGGGCAGTTAGCTCCTATAATTCACCCCTCCACTTT
CASRAVSSYNSPLHF
>.|TRBD1|TRBJ2-7|TRBV11-3
TGTGCCAGCAGTATTACCGGGACAGGCATCTCCTACGAGCAGTACTTC
CASSITGTGISYEQYF
>.|.|TRBJ1-1|TRBV12-3/TRBV12-4
TGTGCCAGCAGTGTAGGGACGGCGAACACTGAAGCTTTCTTT
CASSVGTANTEAFF
>.|.|TRBJ1-1|TRBV7-6
TGTGCCAGCAGCTTAGCTCAGAGGCGGGGATTTGGAGGGACTGAAGCTTTCTTT
CASSLAQRRGFGGTEAFF
>few|.|TRBJ2-3|TRBV19
TGTGCCAGTAGTAGGACCCGAGCGGAAGATACGCAGTATTTT
CASSRTRAEDTQYF
>.|.|TRBJ1-1|TRBV6-1
TGTGCCAGCGCTTTTTCACAGGGAGTAGGTGCTGAAGCTTTCTTT
CASAFSQGVGAEAFF
>.|TRBD1|TRBJ1-5|TRBV29-1
TGCAGCGTAGAACAGGGGGCAGATCAGCCCCAGCATTTT
CSVEQGADQPQHF
>few|.|TRBJ2-3|TRBV5-4
TGTGCCAGCAGCTTGGAACTGGGGGGGGCCGTAGATACGCAGTATTTT
CASSLELGGAVDTQYF
>.|TRBD2|TRBJ2-1|TRBV7-9
TGTGCCAGCAGCTTAGGTGGGGGGGTCTACAATGAGCAGTTCTTC
CASSLGGGVYNEQFF
>few|.|TRBJ1-2|TRBV19
TGTGCCAGTAAACCTGGACAGACTTTCTATGGCTACACCTTC
CASKPGQTFYGYTF
>.|TRBD2|TRBJ2-5|TRBV6-1
TGTGCCAGCACTCAGCAGCGGGGGGGGCAAGAGGCCCAGTACTTC
CASTQQRGGQEAQYF
>.|TRBD2|TRBJ2-2|TRBV7-9
TGTGCCAGCAGCAAAGCGGCCCTCCTTAGCGGGGGGAACACCGGGGAGCTGTTTTTT
CASSKAALLSGGNTGELFF
>few|TRBD2|TRBJ2-7|TRBV30
TGTGCCTGCGGAACGTCTAGCGGGGGCTACGAGCAGTACTTC
CACGTSSGGYEQYF
>.|TRBD2|TRBJ2-3|TRBV30
TGTGCCTGGAGCCCGGGACTAGCGGTGACAGATACGCAGTATTTT
CAWSPGLAVTDTQYF
>few|.|TRBJ1-1|TRBV7-3
TGTGCCAGCAGCTACGATATGAACACTGAAGCTTTCTTT
CASSYDMNTEAFF
>.|.|TRBJ2-3|TRBV5-4
TGTGCCAGCAGCTTGGTGTCGAGCACAGATACGCAGTATTTT
CASSLVSSTDTQYF
>.|TRBD2|TRBJ2-2|TRBV5-1
TGCGCCAGCAGCTTGTACGCGGGAGACACCGGGGAGCTGTTTTTT
CASSLYAGDTGELFF
>.|.|TRBJ1-1|TRBV12-5
TGTGCTAGTGGTTCACCCCCTGGGAGGACTGAAGCTTTCTTT
CASGSPPGRTEAFF
>once|TRBD1|TRBJ1-6|TRBV4-2
TGTGCCAGCAGCCTTAGACAGGGGGCGGACAACTATAATTCACCCCTCCACTTT
CASSLRQGADNYNSPLHF
>few|.|TRBJ1-1|TRBV12-3/TRBV12-4
TGTGCCAGCAGAGCAGTGCAGGGGTCGAACACTGAAGCTTTCTTT
CASRAVQGSNTEAFF
>.|TRBD1|TRBJ1-2|TRBV10-3
TGTGCCATCGGAAGATACAGGGGGAGTGTCTTGTCTAACTATGGCTACACCTTC
CAIGRYRGSVLSNYGYTF
>.|TRBD1|TRBJ1-2|TRBV19
TGTGCCAGTATTTCGCTAGGACAGGGTTATGGCTACACCTTC
CASISLGQGYGYTF
>.|TRBD1|TRBJ1-2|TRBV2
TGTGCCAGCAGGGGAGGGACAGGAGGCTATGGCTACACCTTC
CASRGGTGGYGYTF
>.|TRBD1|TRBJ1-2|TRBV14
TGTGCCAGCAGCCGGTCCGGGACAGGGGGCTCCCCCCAGAGGGGCTACACCTTC
CASSRSGTGGSPQRGYTF
>.|.|TRBJ1-2|TRBV2
TGTGCCAGCAGTGGGGGTAACTATGGCTACACCTTC
CASSGGNYGYTF
>.|.|TRBJ1-2|TRBV20-1
TGCAGTGCCCTCACCCCTAACTATGGCTACACCTTC
CSALTPNYGYTF
>.|TRBD1|TRBJ1-1|TRBV6-1
TGTGCCAGTTTCGACAGGGCAGACACTGAAGCTTTCTTT
CASFDRADTEAFF
>.|TRBD1|TRBJ1-3|TRBV6-1
TGTGCCAGCAGGTCAATGGCGGGACAGAGGTCTGGAAACACCATATATTTT
CASRSMAGQRSGNTIYF
>.|TRBD2|TRBJ2-4|TRBV6-1
TGTGCCAGCAGGGGGGAGGGTCTAGCCAAAAACATTCAGTACTTC
CASRGEGLAKNIQYF
>.|.|TRBJ2-7|TRBV27
TGTGCCAGCAGTCCTACAGGGTGGGAGCAGTACTTC
CASSPTGWEQYF
>few|TRBD1|TRBJ2-1|TRBV24-1
TGTGCCACCAGTGACCCGACCGGGACAGGCGACGATTACAATGAGCAGTTCTTC
CATSDPTGTGDDYNEQFF
>.|.|TRBJ2-7|TRBV10-2
TGCGCCAGCAGTGATGGACTCCTGGGACGCATCTACGAGCAGTACTTC
CASSDGLLGRIYEQYF
>.|.|TRBJ1-2|TRBV6-1
TGTGCCAGCAGGACGTCGGGGGTTAACTATGGCTACACCTTC
CASRTSGVNYGYTF
>.|.|TRBJ1-1|TRBV2
TGTGCCAGCAGGAAGAGGGGCAGGCGTTTGAACACTGAAGCTTTCTTT
CASRKRGRRLNTEAFF
>.|TRBD1|TRBJ1-5|TRBV20-1
TGCAGTGCAATCACGGCTCTCGGGGACAGGGATCGTCAGCCCCAGCATTTT
CSAITALGDRDRQPQHF
>.|TRBD2|TRBJ2-1|TRBV20-1
TGCAGTGCTAGCGGGCTAGCGGAGGACAATGAGCAGTTCTTC
CSASGLAEDNEQFF
>few|.|TRBJ1-1|TRBV6-2/TRBV6-3
TGTGCCAGCAGCTACCGGACACTGTCCTCTATCACTGAAGCTTTCTTT
CASSYRTLSSITEAFF
>.|TRBD2|TRBJ2-5|TRBV11-2
TGTGCCAGCAGCTTAGATGTAGCGGGGGGGGAGACCCAGTACTTC
CASSLDVAGGETQYF
>.|.|TRBJ2-5|TRBV20-1
TGCAGTGCTAGAGGGCACCCGTACCAAGAGACCCAGTACTTC
CSARGHPYQETQYF
>few|TRBD1|TRBJ1-5|TRBV19
TGTGCCACCGCGACAGGGGGCGGTCAGCCCCAGCATTTT
CATATGGGQPQHF
>.|.|TRBJ1-1|TRBV2
TGTGCCAGCATAGTCCCTCAAATGAACACTGAAGCTTTCTTT
CASIVPQMNTEAFF
>.|.|TRBJ1-2|TRBV5-1
TGCGCCAGCAGCTTGGGAGTCGGGGGCGGCTATGGCTACACCTTC
CASSLGVGGGYGYTF
>once|TRBD1|TRBJ1-6|TRBV6-1
TGTGCCAGCAGTGAAGGACAGGGGGGGTATTCACCCCTCCACTTT
CASSEGQGGYSPLHF
>few|.|TRBJ1-6|TRBV7-9
TGTGCCAGCAGCTTAGGACAGAACTTCCCCCTCCACTTT
CASSLGQNFPLHF
>.|.|TRBJ1-1|TRBV19
TGTGCCAGTAGTATCCTAGACAGGGAAGCTTTCTTT
CASSILDREAFF
>.|.|TRBJ1-2|TRBV24-1
TGTGCCACCAGTAAAGTTGAGATCCCCTATGGCTACACCTTC
CATSKVEIPYGYTF
>.|.|TRBJ1-1|TRBV6-5
TGTGCCAGCAGTTCCGCGACAGGCGGTGCTTTCTTT
CASSSATGGAFF
>.|.|TRBJ2-3|TRBV20-1
TGCAGTGCTAGAGTGGGGCGCTCCCCATCCCAGTATTTT
CSARVGRSPSQYF
>few|TRBD1|TRBJ2-7|TRBV20-1
TGCAGTGCCCACGGACAGGGGGGATTGAACGAGCAGTACTTC
CSAHGQGGLNEQYF
>few|TRBD1|TRBJ2-5|TRBV6-2/TRBV6-3
TGTGCCAGCAGTTACGGGACAGGAGAGACCCAGTACTTC
CASSYGTGETQYF
>.|.|TRBJ2-3|TRBV11-1
TGTGCCAGCAGCTGGGTGACAAACACAGATACGCAGTATTTT
CASSWVTNTDTQYF
>few|.|TRBJ1-3|TRBV7-8
TGTGCCAGCAGCCCAGCGGGGTTCTCTGGAAACACCATATATTTT
CASSPAGFSGNTIYF